The TCR beta chain under discussion was sequenced for a study of T cell repertoires in cytomegalovirus infection. Study-level information: Both recently identified HLA-C-restricted and well-studied HLA-B-restricted CMV epitopes were used in the study.

Concerning this clonotype itself: Its matching antigen is unknown.

TCRdb re-called the reads with MiXCR, one entry per CDR3 protein. Of around 430,000 distinct CDR3 sequences in the sample, approximately 42% are singletons; the top ten hold 43%. The TCR originated in a human donor in good health (CMV status not recorded). Some clones in this sample may be carry-over from other donors' samples. Sequencing used cultured PBMCs, obtained from culture after CMV antigen stimulation.

CDR3: CASTVRWPYNEQFF. CDR3 nucleotides: TGTGCCAGCACCGTGAGGTGGCCCTACAATGAGCAGTTCTTC. V and J are TRBV2 and TRBJ2-1; D uncertain. The V end was cut by 7 bases, the J end by 2 bases, with 12 bases between. CDR1 and CDR2 from the germline V gene are SNHLY and FYNNEI. The CDR3 sequence is 14 residues long.